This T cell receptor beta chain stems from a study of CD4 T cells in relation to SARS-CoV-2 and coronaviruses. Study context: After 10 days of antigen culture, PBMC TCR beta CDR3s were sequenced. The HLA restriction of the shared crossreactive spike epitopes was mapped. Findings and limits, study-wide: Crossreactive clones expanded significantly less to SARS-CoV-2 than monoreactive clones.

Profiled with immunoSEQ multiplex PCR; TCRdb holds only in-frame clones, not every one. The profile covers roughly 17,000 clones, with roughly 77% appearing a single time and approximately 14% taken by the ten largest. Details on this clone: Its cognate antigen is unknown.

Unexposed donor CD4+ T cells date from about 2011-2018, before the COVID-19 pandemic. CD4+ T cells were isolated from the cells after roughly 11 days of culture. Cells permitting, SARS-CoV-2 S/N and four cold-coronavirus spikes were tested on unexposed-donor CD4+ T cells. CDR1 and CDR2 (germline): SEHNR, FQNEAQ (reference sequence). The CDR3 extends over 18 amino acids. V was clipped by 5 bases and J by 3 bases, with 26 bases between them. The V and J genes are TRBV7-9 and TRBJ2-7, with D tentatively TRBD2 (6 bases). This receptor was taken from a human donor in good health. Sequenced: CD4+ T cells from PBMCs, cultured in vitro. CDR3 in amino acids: CASSGPGNSGERIYEQYF. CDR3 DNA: TGTGCCAGCAGCGGCCCAGGCAACTCGGGGGAGAGGATCTACGAGCAGTACTTC. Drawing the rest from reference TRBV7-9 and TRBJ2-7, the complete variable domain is DTGVSQNPRHKITKRGQNVTFRCDPISEHNRLYWYRQTLGQGPEFLTYFQNEAQLEKSRLLSDRFSAERPKGSFSTLEIQRTEQGDSAMYLCASSGPGNSGERIYEQYFGPGTRLTVT.